The clone carrying this T cell receptor (beta chain) was counted between two and nine times. Its antigen is undetermined. TCRdb used MiXCR to reprocess the reads, holding one entry per CDR3 protein. The sample lists more than 400,000 distinct CDR3 sequences; about 30% were seen once. This sample was included in a study of T cell repertoires in cytomegalovirus infection. Background on the study: Matching HLA type and CMV infection were both indicated by public TCR beta signatures. Study-wide points: Clonotype analysis showed dominance of the ex vivo response by HLA-C-restricted CMV-specific TCR beta clonotypes. Cumulative frequency (of public TCR beta family members) identified carriers of CMV plus the relevant HLA.

The CDR3 totals 14 residues. CDR1 and CDR2 from the germline V gene are LNHDA and SQIVND (reference sequence). Between the trimmed V and J ends, which lost 4 bases and 5 bases, there was a span of 14 bases. The chain employs TRBV19 and TRBJ1-1, with D perhaps matching TRBD1 (6 bases). This TCR came from a human donor in good health (CMV status not recorded). Some clones in this sample may be carry-over from other donors' samples. Sequenced material: PBMCs. CDR3 amino acids: CASSNPTGATEAFF. The CDR3 DNA follows: TGTGCCAGTAGTAACCCGACGGGGGCTACTGAAGCTTTCTTT.